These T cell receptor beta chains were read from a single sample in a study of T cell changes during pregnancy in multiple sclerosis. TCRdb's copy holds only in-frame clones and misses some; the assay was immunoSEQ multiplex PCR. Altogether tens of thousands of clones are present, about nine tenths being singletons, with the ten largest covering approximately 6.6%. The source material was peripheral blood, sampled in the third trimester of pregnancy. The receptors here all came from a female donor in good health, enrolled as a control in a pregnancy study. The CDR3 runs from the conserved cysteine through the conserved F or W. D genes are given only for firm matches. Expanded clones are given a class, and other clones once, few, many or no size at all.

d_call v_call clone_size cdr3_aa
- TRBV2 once CASRATDSGNTIYF
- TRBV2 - CASSVRQETQYF
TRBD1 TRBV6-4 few CASSGDSLNTEAFF
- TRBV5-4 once CASSSGPRAFF
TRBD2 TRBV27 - CASSLGTSSGYEQYF
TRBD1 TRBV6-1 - CASSGTGRNTEAFF
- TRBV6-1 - CASSEVQGGQPQHF
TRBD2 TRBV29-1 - CSVGTSGTYEQYF
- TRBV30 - CAWSVRAYNEQFF
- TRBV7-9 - CASTKQGFEAFF
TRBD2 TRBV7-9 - CASSLGRGSYNEQFF
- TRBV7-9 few CASSNPGRGTEAFF
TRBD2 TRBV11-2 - CASSFGTSGSTDTQYF
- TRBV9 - CASSPINTYNEQFF
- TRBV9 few CASSAPMGGNTEAFF
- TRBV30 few CAWSVSGTINQPQHF
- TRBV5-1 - CASSLADPREQYF
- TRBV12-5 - CASGSGELFF
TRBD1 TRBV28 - CASTLGTGNGYTF
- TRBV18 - CASSPPGLGGRGETQYF
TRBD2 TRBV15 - CATSSALAGGFNEQFF
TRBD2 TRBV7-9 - CASSEVAGGPDEQFF
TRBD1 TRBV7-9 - CASSFMIQGVTGELFF
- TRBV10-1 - CAITRGGANTGELFF
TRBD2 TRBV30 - CAWRRTSGGRTDTQYF
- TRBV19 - CASSIGAGLVYEQYF
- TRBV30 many CAWTRANIQYF
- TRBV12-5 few CASGLGQGFQPQHF
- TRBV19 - CASSIREEYNYGYTF
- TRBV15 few CATSRVGGSQPQHF
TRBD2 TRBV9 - CASSVSGRALDTQYF
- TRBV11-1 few CASSLVFAGASSYNEQFF
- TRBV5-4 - CASSRGAIDEQYF
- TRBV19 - CASSIPRQGNTEAFF
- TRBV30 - CAWSVALLNTEAFF
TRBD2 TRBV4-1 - CASSHQAGGPGEQFF
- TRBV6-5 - CASKVGGTNTEAFF
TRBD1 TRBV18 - CASSPGTGIETQYF
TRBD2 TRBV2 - CAIHPGGGSYNEQFF
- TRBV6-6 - CASSPGNTGELFF
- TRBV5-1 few CASALEGSPSGNTIYF
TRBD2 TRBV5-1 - CASQGLAGVLVQETQYF
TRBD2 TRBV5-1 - CASSGTSGGAKDTQYF
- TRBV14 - CASPPRGWDTEAFF
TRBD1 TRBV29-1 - CSVYRGRDTQYF
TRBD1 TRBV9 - CASSAHRDRDYGYTF
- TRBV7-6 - CASSLVGDRELFF
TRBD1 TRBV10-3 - CAISTGTGRETQYF
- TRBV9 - CASSLITGETFF
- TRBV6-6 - CASSYAGSNQPQHF
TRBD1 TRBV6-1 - CASSALTGVNYGYTF
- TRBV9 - CASSSPRQGGGTEAFF
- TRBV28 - CASRRWGGDGNQPQHF
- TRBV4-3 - CASSQDLGGLSGNTIYF
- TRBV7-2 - CASSLEQYGYTF
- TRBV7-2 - CASSLEARGDTQYF
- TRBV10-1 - CASSDISGKPDTQYF
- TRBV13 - CASRDSENIQYF
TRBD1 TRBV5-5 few CASSDGTENEKLFF
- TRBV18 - CASSPPARNTEAFF